This T cell receptor beta chain stems from a study of blood T cell repertoires in COVID-19. All recovered Cohort 3 donors got two negative PCRs, got clearance, or saw symptom resolution. Germline-derived CDR1 and CDR2 are SGHDT and YYEEEE. The length of the CDR3 is 17 residues. The V segment lost 4 bases and the J segment 0 bases; nucleotides outside the gene matches: 9. The table came from immunoSEQ multiplex PCR; TCRdb's copy has only in-frame clones and leaves some out. Counted here are about 300,000 clones, about 85% occurring once; the ten biggest clones make up about 2.3%. What was sequenced was PBMCs or T cells enriched from blood (not recorded which). The chain has TRBV5-6 and TRBJ2-2, with TRBD2 matching 7 bases. The receptor was derived from a woman in her 50s who had recovered from COVID-19. CDR3 DNA: TGTGCCAGCAGCGGCGGTAGGCGGGAGACGAACACCGGGGAGCTGTTTTTT. Translated: CASSGGRRETNTGELFF.